This TCR beta chain was obtained from a study of shared clonotypes between healthy human individuals. General study points: Naive subsets usually exceeded memory subsets in estimated richness. Naive CD4 clonotypes were shared across a handful of donors at about 5%. Incomplete sequencing of sorted subsets was indicated by rarefaction despite large depth.

TCRdb's copy holds only in-frame clones and misses some; the assay was immunoSEQ multiplex PCR. This table has roughly 2 million clones, 95% appearing once. Per germline, CDR1 SGHVS and CDR2 FQNEAQ. This CDR3 has 19 residues. In the case of this clone: As yet, its antigen is unknown. The junction differs from germline at one of its ends, possibly a read error.

The chain is built from TRBV7-8 and TRBJ2-6; 10 bases agree with TRBD1. The specimen sequenced was naive CD4+ T cells sorted from blood. Subset of the sample: CD45RA+ positively selected. The sequence was collected from a man younger than 35 in good health. Written as DNA, the CDR3 is TGTGCCAGCAGCACTTACCTCGGGACAGGGGTTTCTGGGGCCAACGTCCCGACTTTC. Translation gives CASSTYLGTGVSGANVPTF.